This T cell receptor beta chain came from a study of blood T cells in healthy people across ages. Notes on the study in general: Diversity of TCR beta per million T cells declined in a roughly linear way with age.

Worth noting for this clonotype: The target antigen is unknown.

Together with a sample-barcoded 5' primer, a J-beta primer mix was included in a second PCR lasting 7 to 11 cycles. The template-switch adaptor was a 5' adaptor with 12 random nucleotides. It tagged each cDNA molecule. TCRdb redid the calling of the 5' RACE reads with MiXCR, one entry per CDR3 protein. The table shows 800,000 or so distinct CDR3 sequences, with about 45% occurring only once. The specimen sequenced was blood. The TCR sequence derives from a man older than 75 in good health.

The DNA for the CDR3 is TGCGCCAGCAGCCAGATCACTAGCGGGGCTACAGATACGCAGTATTTT. It encodes CASSQITSGATDTQYF. The rearrangement joins TRBV4-1 to TRBJ2-3; TRBD2 matches 10 bases. The CDR3 is made up of 16 amino acids. The germline CDR1 and CDR2 sequences are MGHRA and YSYEKL. V was clipped by 3 bases and J by 3 bases; unmatched bases: 6.